One T cell receptor beta chain is described in this entry. This specimen belongs to a study of cytomegalovirus exposure and HLA in healthy donors. It was with 60 Vbeta and 13 Jbeta primers that the PCR ran. The repertoire was sequenced with immunoSEQ multiplex PCR; TCRdb's copy has only in-frame clones and lacks some. This sample has roughly 80,000 clones, with 73% found just once. Trimming left V 3 bases short and J 2 bases short, with 13 bases between. The CDR3 runs 15 residues. The germline gives CDR1 MDHEN, CDR2 SYDVKM. Healthy bone marrow donors supplied every sample. This clonotype was sampled from a woman in her forties in good health and CMV-seropositive. The chain couples TRBV28 to TRBJ2-5; possible D gene TRBD2, 6 bases. What was sequenced was PBMCs. The CDR3 is CASSLNQRVQETQYF. The CDR3 DNA reads TGTGCCAGCAGTTTGAACCAGCGGGTACAAGAGACCCAGTACTTC.